This T cell receptor beta chain originates from a study of blood T cells in healthy people across ages. V gave up 7 bases and J gave up 4 bases; unmatched junction bases: 7. CDR3 length equals 15 residues. Study-wide results and caveats: Unsorted PBMC material precluded a definitive naive versus antigen-experienced comparison. A greater number of naive CD4+ cells and higher diversity distinguished long-lived donors from aged donors. Age advanced and TCR beta diversity per million T cells fell, roughly linearly.

With regard to this clonotype: Its antigen is currently unknown.

Sample-barcoded 5' priming and a J-beta primer mix drove a second PCR of roughly 6 to 12 cycles. TCRdb reanalysed the 5' RACE reads using MiXCR and keeps one entry per CDR3 protein. The sample has just under 750,000 distinct CDR3 sequences, over 20% seen once. Donors were systemically healthy Caucasian individuals from Russia aged about 6 to 95 years. The clonotype originates from a man aged 65 to 85 in good health. Sequencing input: blood. The J gene is TRBJ2-2, the V gene TRBV12-3 or TRBV12-4; TRBD1 aligns across 9 bases. CDR3 residues: CASIARDRVTGELFF. The CDR3 nucleotides read TGTGCCAGCATTGCCCGGGACAGGGTCACCGGGGAGCTGTTTTTT.